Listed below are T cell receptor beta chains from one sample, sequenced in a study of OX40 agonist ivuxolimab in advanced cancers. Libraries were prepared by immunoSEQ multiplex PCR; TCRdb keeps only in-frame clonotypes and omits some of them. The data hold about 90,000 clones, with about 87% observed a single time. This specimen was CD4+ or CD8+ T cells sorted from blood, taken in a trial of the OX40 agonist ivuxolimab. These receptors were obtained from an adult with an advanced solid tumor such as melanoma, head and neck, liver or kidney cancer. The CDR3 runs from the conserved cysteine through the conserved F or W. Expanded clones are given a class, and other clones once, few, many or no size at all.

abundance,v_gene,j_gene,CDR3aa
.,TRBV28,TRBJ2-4,CASSLPGQRDIQYF
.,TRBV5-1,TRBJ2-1,CASSLDLVWDRGGEQFF
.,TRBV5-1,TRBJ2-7,CASSLSRGIYEQYF
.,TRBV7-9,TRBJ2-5,CASSLRQQKETQYF
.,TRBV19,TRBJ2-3,CASSTVLFWGRSTDTQYF
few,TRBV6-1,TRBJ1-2,CASSESWGYTF
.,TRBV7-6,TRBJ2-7,CASSLGSPRSEQYF
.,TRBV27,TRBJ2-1,CASRDRSVEQFF
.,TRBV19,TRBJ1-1,CASSTKQGAGTEAFF
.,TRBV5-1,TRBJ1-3,CASSLGSTGNTIYF
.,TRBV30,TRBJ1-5,CAWAPDSNQPQHF
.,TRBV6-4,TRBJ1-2,CASSDGTGWGYTF
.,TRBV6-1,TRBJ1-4,CASSEAKWPREKLFF
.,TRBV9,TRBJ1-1,CASSVGPEGAEAFF
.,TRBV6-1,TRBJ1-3,CASSPTDLDTIYF
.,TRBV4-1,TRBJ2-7,CASSLTDRADEQYF
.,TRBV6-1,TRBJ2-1,CASSERVFGGNEQFF
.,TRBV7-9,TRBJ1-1,CASSLGGRLTEAFF
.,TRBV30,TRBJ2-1,CAWSSLNEQFF
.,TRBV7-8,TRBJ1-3,CASSLAGAGNTIYF
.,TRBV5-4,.,CASSLDRAGVPEQYF
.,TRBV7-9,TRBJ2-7,CASSQESPNYEQYF
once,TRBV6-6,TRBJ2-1,CASSYFKRGYYNEQFF
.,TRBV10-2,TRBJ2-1,CASSALGGGYNEQFF
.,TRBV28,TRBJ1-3,CASSFPIISEVHRQGRGNTIYF
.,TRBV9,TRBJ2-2,CASSVGPLASHTGELFF
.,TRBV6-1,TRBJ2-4,CASSAGTDVNIQYF
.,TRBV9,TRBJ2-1,CASSLGTGDHEQFF
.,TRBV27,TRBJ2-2,CASYGDTGELFF
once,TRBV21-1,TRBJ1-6,CASSLLLHF
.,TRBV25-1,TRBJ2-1,CASSEYPTSGRGNEQFF
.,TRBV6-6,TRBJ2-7,CASSYSGSSEMWEQYF
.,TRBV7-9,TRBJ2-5,CAVGGGGRETQYF
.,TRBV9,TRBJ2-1,CASSGGGLAGVYNEQFF
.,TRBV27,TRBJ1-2,CASSTGPYYGYTF
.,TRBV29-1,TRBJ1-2,CSVERQGDYGYTF
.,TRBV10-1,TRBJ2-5,CASSERGPGQETQYF
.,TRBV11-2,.,CASSSSTGPNSYEQYF
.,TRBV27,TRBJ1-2,CASSLRGHYGYTF
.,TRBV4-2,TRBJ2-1,CASSQEARVVWASGYNEQFF
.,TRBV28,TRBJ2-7,CASSPRLTYEQYF
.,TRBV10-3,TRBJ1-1,CAISEEGLNTEAFF
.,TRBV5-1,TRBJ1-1,CASSLGDWSTEAFF
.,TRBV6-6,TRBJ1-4,CASTYGASTNEKLFF
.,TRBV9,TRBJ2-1,CASSPPRTGIYNGQFF
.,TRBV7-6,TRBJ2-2,CASSLGRAGSTGELFF
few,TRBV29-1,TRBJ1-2,CSVEEGTYTGYTF
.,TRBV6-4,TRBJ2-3,CASSEGGRADTQYF
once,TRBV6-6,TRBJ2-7,CASSYRRSLDHEQYF
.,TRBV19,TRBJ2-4,CASEDRAKNIQYF
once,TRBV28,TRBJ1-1,CASGGTLRNTEAFF
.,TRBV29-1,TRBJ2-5,CSVRGVYQETQYF
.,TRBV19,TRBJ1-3,CASSLGNTIYF
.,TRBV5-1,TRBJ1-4,CASSLRGEPTNEKLFF
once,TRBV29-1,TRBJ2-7,CSVVAGTYEQYF
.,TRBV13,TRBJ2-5,CASSSAATRAQYQETQYF
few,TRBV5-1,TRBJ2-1,CASSLALTIEYNEQFF
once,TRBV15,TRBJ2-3,CATSERREGADTQYF
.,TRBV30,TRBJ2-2,CAWSKGMGTGELFF